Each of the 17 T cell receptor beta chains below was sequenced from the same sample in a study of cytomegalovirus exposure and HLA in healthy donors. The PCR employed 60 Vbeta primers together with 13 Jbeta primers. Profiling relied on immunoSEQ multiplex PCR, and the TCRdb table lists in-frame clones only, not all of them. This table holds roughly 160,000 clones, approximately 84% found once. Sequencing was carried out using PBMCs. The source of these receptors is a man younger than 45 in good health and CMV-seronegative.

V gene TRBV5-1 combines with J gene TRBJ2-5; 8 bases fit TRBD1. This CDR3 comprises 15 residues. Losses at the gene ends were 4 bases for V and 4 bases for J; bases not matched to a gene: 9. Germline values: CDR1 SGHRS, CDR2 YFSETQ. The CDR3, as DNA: TGCGCCAGCAGCAACCGGGACAGGTCAATAGAGACCCAGTACTTC. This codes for CASSNRDRSIETQYF.

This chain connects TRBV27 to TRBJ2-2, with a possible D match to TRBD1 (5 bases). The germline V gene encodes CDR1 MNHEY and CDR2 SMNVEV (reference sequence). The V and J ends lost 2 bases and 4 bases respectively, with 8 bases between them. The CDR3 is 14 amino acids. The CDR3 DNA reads TGTGCCAGCAGTTTACTCAGGGCCACCGGGGAGCTGTTTTTT. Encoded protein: CASSLLRATGELFF.

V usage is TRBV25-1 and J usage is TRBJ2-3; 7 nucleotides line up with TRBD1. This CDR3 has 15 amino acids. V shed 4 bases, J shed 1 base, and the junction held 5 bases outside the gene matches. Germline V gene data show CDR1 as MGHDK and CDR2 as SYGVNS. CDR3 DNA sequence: TGTGCCAGCAGTGTAGGGGGCTCTCGCACAGATACGCAGTATTTT. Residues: CASSVGGSRTDTQYF. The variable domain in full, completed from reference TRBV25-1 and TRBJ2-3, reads EADIYQTPRYLVIGTGKKITLECSQTMGHDKMYWYQQDPGMELHLIHYSYGVNSTEKGDLSSESTVSRIRTEHFPLTLESARPSHTSQYLCASSVGGSRTDTQYFGPGTRLTVL.

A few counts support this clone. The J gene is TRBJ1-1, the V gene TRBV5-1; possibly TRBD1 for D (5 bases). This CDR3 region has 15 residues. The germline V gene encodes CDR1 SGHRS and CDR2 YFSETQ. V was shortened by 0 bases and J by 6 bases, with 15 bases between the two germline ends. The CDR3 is CASSLAPGLSAEAFF. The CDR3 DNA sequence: TGCGCCAGCAGCTTGGCCCCGGGACTTTCCGCTGAAGCTTTCTTT.

CDR3 in amino acids: CASSRGQGAEKLFF. DNA of the CDR3: TGTGCCAGCAGTAGGGGACAGGGGGCCGAAAAACTGTTTTTT. The V call is TRBV7-8, the J call TRBJ1-4; 12 bases align to TRBD1. Germline CDR1 and CDR2: SGHVS and FQNEAQ. The CDR3 sequence is 14 residues long. V lost 6 bases to trimming and J lost 8 bases; unmatched junction nucleotides: 4. Variable domain in full (rest from reference TRBV7-8 and TRBJ1-4): GAGVSQSPRYKVAKRGQDVALRCDPISGHVSLFWYQQALGQGPEFLTYFQNEAQLDKSGLPSDRFFAERPEGSVSTLKIQRTQQEDSAVYLCASSRGQGAEKLFFGSGTQLSVL.

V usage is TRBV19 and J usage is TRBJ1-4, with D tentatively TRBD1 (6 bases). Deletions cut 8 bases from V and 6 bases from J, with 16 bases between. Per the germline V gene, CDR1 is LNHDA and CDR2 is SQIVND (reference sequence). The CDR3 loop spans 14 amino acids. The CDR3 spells CASLGRGEDEKLFF. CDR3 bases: TGTGCCAGTTTGGGCAGGGGCGAAGATGAAAAACTGTTTTTT.

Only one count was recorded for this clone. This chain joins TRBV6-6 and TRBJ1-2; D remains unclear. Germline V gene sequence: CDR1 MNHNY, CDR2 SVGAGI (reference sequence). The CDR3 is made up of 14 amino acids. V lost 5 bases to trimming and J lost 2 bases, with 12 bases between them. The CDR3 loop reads CASSTPPGNYGYTF. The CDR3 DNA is TGTGCCAGCAGTACTCCCCCCGGGAACTATGGCTACACCTTC.

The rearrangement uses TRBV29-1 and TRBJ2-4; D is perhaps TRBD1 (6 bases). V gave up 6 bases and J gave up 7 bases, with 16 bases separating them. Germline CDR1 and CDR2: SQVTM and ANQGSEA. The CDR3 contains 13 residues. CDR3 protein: CSVRTAAVNIQYF. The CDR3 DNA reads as TGCAGCGTCAGGACAGCGGCGGTGAACATTCAGTACTTC.

This CDR3 reads CASSLRSTLAGGYNEQFF. CDR3 bases: TGCGCCAGCAGCTTACGCTCGACCCTAGCGGGGGGTTACAATGAGCAGTTCTTC. V usage is TRBV5-1 and J usage is TRBJ2-1; 11 bases are shared with TRBD2. The CDR3 totals 18 residues. CDR1 and CDR2 (germline): SGHRS, YFSETQ. After removal of 2 bases from V and 4 bases from J, the junction contained 11 bases not matched to a gene.

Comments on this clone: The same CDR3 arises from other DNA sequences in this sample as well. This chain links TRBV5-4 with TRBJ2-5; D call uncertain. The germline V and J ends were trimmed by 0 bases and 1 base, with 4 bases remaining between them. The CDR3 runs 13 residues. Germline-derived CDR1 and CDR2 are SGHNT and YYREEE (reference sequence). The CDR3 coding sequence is TGTGCCAGCAGCTTGGGTCTCCAAGAGACCCAGTACTTC. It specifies CASSLGLQETQYF. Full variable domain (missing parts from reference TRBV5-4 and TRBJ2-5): ETGVTQSPTHLIKTRGQQVTLRCSSQSGHNTVSWYQQALGQGPQFIFQYYREEENGRGNFPPRFSGLQFPNYSSELNVNALELDDSALYLCASSLGLQETQYFGPGTRLLVL.

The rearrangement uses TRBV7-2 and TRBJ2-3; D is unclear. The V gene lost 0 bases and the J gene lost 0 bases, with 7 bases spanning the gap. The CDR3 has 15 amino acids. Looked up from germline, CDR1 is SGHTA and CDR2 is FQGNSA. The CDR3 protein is CASSLAAASTDTQYF. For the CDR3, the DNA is TGTGCCAGCAGCTTAGCCGCGGCTAGCACAGATACGCAGTATTTT.

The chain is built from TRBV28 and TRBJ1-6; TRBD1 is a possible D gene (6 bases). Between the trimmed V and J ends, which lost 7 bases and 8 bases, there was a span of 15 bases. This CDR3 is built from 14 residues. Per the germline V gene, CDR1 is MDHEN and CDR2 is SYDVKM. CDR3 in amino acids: CASNLRGYYSPLHF. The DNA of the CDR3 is TGTGCCAGCAATCTCAGGGGCTACTATTCACCCCTCCACTTT.

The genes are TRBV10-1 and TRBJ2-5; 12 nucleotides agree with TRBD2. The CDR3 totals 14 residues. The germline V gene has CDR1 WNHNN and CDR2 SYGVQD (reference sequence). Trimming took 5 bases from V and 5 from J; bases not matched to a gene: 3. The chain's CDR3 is CASSPSGRAETQYF. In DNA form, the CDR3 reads TGCGCCAGCAGTCCTAGCGGGAGGGCGGAGACCCAGTACTTC.

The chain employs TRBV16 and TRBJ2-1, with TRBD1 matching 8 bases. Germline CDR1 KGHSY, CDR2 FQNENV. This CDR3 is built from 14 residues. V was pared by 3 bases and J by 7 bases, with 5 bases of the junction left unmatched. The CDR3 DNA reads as TGTGCCAGCAGCCACGCCCGACAGGGGAATGAGCAGTTCTTC. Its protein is CASSHARQGNEQFF.

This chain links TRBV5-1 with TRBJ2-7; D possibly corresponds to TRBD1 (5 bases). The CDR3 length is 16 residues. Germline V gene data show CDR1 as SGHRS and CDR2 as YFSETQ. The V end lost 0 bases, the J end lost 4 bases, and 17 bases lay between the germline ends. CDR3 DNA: TGCGCCAGCAGCTTGGGTGCAGGGCCCGTGGTGTACGAGCAGTACTTC. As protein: CASSLGAGPVVYEQYF.

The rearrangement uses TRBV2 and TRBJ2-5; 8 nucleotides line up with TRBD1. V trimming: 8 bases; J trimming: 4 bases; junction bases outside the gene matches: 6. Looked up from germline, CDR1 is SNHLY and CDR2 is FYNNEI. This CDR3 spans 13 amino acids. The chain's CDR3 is CASAGQAIETQYF. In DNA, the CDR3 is TGTGCCAGCGCGGGACAGGCTATAGAGACCCAGTACTTC.

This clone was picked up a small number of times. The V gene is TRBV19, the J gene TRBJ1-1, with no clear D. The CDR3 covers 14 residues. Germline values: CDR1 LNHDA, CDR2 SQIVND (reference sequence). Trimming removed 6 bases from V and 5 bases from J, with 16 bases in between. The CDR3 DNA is TGTGCCAGTAGGGAGGAGCGCGGGGAAACTGAAGCTTTCTTT. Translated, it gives CASREERGETEAFF.